This entry features one TCR beta chain sequence. PCR was performed a second time for about 7 to 12 cycles using a sample-barcoded 5' primer and a J-beta primer mix. MiXCR, run by TCRdb on the 5' RACE reads, gives a single entry per CDR3 protein. This table holds under 2 million distinct CDR3 sequences, about 32% found once. CDR1 is LGHDT and CDR2 is YNNKEL in the germline V gene (reference sequence). CDR3 length: 17 amino acids. Unmatched junction bases numbered 8, after V lost 1 base and J lost 6 bases. The record originates from a study of blood T cells in healthy people across ages. This TCR was recovered from a woman younger than 45 in good health. The chain links TRBV3-1 to TRBJ2-2; 10 nucleotides line up with TRBD2. Input material: blood. Here the CDR3 reads CASSQGGLANLAGELFF. The CDR3 nucleotides are TGTGCCAGCAGCCAAGGGGGACTAGCGAATTTGGCCGGGGAGCTGTTTTTT.